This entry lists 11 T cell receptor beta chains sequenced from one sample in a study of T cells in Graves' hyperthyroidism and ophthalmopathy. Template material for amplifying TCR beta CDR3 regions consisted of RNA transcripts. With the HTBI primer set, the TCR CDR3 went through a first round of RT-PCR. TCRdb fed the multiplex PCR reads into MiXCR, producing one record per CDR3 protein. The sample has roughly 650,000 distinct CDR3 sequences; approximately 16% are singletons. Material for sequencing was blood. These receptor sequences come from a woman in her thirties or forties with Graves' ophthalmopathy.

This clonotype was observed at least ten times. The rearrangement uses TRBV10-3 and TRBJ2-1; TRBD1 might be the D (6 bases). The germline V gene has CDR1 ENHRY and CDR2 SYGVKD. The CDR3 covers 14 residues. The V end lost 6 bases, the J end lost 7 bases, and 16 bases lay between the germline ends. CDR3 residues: CAIRALGARNEQFF. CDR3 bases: TGTGCCATCAGGGCCCTGGGGGCGCGGAATGAGCAGTTCTTC.

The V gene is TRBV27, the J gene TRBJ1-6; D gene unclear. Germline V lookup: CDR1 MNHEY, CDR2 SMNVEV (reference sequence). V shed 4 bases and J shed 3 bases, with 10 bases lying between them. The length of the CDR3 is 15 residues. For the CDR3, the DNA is TGTGCCAGCAGTTACCGGGTTTTCTATAATTCACCCCTCCACTTT. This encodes CASSYRVFYNSPLHF.

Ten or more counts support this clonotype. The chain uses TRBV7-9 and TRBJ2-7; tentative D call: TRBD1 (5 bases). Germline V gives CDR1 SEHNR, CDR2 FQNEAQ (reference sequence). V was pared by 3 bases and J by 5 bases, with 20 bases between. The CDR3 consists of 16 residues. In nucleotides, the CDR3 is TGTGCCAGCAGCTTTAGTTATGGGGCAGCCTTCGACGAGCAGTACTTC. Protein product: CASSFSYGAAFDEQYF.

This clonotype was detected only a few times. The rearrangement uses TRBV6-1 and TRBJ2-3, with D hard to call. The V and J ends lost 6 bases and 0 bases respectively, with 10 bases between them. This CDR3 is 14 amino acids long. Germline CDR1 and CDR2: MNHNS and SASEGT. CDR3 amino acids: CASSRAGSTDTQYF. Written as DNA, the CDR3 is TGTGCCAGCAGCCGCGCCGGTAGCACAGATACGCAGTATTTT.

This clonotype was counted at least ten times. The CDR3 is CASRSRGQREWGLRSYNEQFF. CDR3 nucleotides: TGTGCCAGCAGAAGTCGGGGCCAGCGGGAGTGGGGCCTGAGGTCCTACAATGAGCAGTTCTTC. The chain carries TRBV27 and TRBJ2-1; TRBD2 matches at 8 bases. Looked up from germline, CDR1 is MNHEY and CDR2 is SMNVEV (reference sequence). The CDR3 length is 21 residues. V lost 6 bases, J lost 1 base, and 23 bases stayed unmatched.

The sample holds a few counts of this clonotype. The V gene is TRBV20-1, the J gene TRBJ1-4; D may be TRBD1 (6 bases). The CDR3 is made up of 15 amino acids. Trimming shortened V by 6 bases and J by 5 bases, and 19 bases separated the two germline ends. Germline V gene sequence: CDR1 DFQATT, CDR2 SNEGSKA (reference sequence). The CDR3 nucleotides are TGCAGTGCCGGGCACCGACAGGAGGGGAATGAAAAACTGTTTTTT. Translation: CSAGHRQEGNEKLFF.

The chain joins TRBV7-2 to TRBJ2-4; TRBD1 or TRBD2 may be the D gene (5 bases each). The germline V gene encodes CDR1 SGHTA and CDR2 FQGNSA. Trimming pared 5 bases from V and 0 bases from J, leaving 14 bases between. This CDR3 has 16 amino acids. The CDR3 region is CASSPFRGLAKNIQYF. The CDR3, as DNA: TGTGCCAGCAGCCCATTCCGGGGCTTAGCCAAAAACATTCAGTACTTC.

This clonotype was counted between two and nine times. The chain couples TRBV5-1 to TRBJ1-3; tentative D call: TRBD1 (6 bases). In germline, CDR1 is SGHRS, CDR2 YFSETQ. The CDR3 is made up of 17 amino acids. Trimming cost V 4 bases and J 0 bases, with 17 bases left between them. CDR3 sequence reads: CASSTGAGAFSGNTIYF. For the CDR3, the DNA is TGCGCCAGCAGCACCGGGGCGGGGGCCTTCTCTGGAAACACCATATATTTT.

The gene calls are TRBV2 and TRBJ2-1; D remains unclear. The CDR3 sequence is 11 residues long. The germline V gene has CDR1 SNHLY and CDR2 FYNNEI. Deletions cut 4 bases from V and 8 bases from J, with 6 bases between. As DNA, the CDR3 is TGTGCCAGCAGTGGGCTGGATGAGCAGTTCTTC. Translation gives CASSGLDEQFF.

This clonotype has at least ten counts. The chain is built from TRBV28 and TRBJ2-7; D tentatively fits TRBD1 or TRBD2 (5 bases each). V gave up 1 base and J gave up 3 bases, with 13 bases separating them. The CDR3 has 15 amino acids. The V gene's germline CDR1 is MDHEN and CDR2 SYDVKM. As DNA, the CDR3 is TGTGCCAGCAGTTTATTCGGCAGGGAGAGCTACGAGCAGTACTTC. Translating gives CASSLFGRESYEQYF. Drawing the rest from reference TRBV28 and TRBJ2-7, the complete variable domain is DVKVTQSSRYLVKRTGEKVFLECVQDMDHENMFWYRQDPGLGLRLIYFSYDVKMKEKGDIPEGYSVSREKKERFSLILESASTNQTSMYLCASSLFGRESYEQYFGPGTRLTVT.

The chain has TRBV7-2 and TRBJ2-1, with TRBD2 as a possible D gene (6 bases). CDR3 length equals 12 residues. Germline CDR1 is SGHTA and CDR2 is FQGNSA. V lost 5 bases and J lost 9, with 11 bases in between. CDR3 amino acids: CASSRLVPEQFF. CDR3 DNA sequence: TGTGCCAGCAGCCGACTAGTTCCTGAGCAGTTCTTC.